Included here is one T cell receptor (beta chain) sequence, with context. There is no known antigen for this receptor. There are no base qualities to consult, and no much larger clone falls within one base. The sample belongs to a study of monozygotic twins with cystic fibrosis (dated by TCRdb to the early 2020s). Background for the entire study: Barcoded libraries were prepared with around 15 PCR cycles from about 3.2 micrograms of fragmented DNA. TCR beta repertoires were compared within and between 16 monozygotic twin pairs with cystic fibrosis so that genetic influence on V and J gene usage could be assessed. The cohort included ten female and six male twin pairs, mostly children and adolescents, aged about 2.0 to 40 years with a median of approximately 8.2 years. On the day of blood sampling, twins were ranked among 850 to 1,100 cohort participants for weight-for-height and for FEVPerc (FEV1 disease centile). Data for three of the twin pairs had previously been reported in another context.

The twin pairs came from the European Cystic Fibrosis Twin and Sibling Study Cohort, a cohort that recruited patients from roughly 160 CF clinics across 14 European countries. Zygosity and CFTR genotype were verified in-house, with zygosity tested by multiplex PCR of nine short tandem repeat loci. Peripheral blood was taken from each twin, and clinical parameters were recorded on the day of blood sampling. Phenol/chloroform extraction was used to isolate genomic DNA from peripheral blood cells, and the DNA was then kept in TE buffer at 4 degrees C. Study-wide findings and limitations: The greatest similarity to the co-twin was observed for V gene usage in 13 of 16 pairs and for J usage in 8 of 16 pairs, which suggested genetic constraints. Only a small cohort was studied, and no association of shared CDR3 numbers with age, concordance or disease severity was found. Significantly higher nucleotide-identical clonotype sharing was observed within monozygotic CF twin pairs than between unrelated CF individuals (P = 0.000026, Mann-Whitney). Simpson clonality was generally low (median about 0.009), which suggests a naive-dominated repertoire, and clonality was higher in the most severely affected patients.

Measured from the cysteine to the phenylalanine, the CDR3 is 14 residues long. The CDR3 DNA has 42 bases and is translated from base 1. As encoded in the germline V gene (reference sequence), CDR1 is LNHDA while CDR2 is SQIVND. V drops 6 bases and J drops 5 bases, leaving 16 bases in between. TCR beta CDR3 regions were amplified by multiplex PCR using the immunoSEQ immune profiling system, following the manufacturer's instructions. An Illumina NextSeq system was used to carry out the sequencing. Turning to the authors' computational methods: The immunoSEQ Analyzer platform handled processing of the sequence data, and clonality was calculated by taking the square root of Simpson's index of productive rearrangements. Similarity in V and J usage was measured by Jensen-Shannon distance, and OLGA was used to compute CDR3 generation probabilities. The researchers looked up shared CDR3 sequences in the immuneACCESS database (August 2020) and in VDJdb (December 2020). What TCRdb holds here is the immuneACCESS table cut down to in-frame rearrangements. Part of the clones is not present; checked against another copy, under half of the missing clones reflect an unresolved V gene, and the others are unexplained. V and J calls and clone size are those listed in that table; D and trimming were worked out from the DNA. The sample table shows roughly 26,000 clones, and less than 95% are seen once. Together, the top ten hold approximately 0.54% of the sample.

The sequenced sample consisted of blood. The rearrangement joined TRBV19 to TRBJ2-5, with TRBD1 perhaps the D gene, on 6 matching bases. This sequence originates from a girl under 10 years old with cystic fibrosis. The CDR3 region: CASRATGSGETQYF. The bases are TGTGCCAGTAGGGCTACAGGGTCCGGGGAGACCCAGTACTTC.